The rows below give T cell receptor beta chains drawn from one sample of a study of Ad26.COV2.S vaccination and SARS-CoV-2 variants. Generated by immunoSEQ multiplex PCR, the TCRdb table keeps only in-frame clones and is missing some. The sample lists about 390,000 clones, 80% to 90% occurring once. The sample here was peripheral blood, taken in a trial of Ad26.COV2.S vaccine versus placebo. Receptor source: a person aged 18-60 years who received the Ad26.COV2.S COVID-19 vaccine or a placebo. CDR3s include the opening cysteine and the closing phenylalanine or tryptophan.

len	j_gene	v_gene	CDR3aa
14	TRBJ1-2	TRBV19	CASSIRRDYYGYTF
15	TRBJ1-3	TRBV4-1	CASSPTPIGGNTIYF
13	TRBJ2-7	TRBV12-3/TRBV12-4	CASSLGQGSEQYF
13	TRBJ2-3	TRBV2	CASIGTGTDTQYF
15	TRBJ1-2	TRBV2	CASSRQGVANYGYTF
14	TRBJ1-2	TRBV29-1	CSVGVGGSFYGYTF
14	TRBJ2-3	TRBV27	CASKDEGWTDTQYF
13	TRBJ1-4	TRBV2	CASNGDSNEKLFF
14	TRBJ2-5	TRBV20-1	CSASSSGGLKTQYF
13	TRBJ1-2	TRBV3-1/TRBV3-2	CASSHGSVDGYTF
13	TRBJ2-4	TRBV30	CASTWPAKNIQYF
14	TRBJ1-4	TRBV18	CASSPGTEDEKLFF
10	TRBJ1-2	TRBV20-1	CKGPSDGYTF
14	TRBJ1-2	TRBV5-1	CASSSGGGNYGYTF
14	TRBJ2-1	TRBV4-2	CASSQDRWSDEQFF
13	TRBJ1-2	TRBV6-6	CASSYGGMEGYTF
16	TRBJ2-2	TRBV5-4	CASSLAMRGLIGELFF
15	TRBJ1-5	TRBV7-2	CASSLGAGVNQPQHF
12	TRBJ1-2	TRBV2	CASSDYGYGYTF
13	TRBJ1-4	TRBV7-9	CASSFEQGEKLFF
17	TRBJ1-1	TRBV7-2	CASSLAGTGGKNTEAFF
12	TRBJ2-3	TRBV5-4	CASRTTGDTQYF
14	TRBJ1-1	TRBV5-1	CASSLAGIGSEAFF
17	TRBJ2-3	TRBV5-6	CASSLGPSGGRSDTQYF
16	TRBJ1-2	TRBV5-6	CASSWLDGTPNYGYTF
16	TRBJ2-7	TRBV3-1/TRBV3-2	CASSQEMRLEGIEQYF
15	TRBJ2-2	TRBV18	CASSQYWQNTGELFF
13	TRBJ2-7	TRBV18	CASSPGGVYEQYF